A selection of T cell receptor beta chains follows, all from one sample in a study of blood T cell repertoires in COVID-19. Only in-frame clones appear in the TCRdb table, and some are missing; sequencing was by immunoSEQ multiplex PCR. The repertoire holds 200,000 to 250,000 clones, with over 80% as singletons. The source material was peripheral blood. All receptors derive from a man aged 25 to 40 with COVID-19, enrolled during active disease. CDR3s include the opening cysteine and the closing phenylalanine or tryptophan. The order of the fields is J gene, clone size, D gene, V gene, CDR3 DNA, CDR3 protein. The D gene is left open where the match is weak. A row's size may be missing; if present it is once, few, many or a size class.

J: TRBJ2-1; size: few; D: TRBD1; V: TRBV5-5; DNA: TGTGCCAGCAGCTCCGGACAGGGCTGGAATGAGCAGTTCTTC; CDR3: CASSSGQGWNEQFF
J: TRBJ1-2; size: once; D: TRBD1; V: TRBV4-3; DNA: TGCGCCAGCAGCCCGACAGGGGAAGCCCCTGTATCGGGCTACACCTTC; CDR3: CASSPTGEAPVSGYTF
J: TRBJ1-1; size: NA; D: NA; V: TRBV28; DNA: TGTGCCAGCAGCCCACAGGTTATGAACACTGAAGCTTTCTTT; CDR3: CASSPQVMNTEAFF
J: TRBJ1-5; size: NA; D: TRBD1; V: TRBV10-3; DNA: TGTGCCGTTGGACAGGATTATAGCAATCAGCCCCAGCATTTT; CDR3: CAVGQDYSNQPQHF
J: TRBJ2-1; size: NA; D: NA; V: TRBV29-1; DNA: TGCAGCGTTGGAGGCAGGGTCTCCTACAATGAGCAGTTCTTC; CDR3: CSVGGRVSYNEQFF
J: TRBJ1-6; size: NA; D: TRBD1; V: TRBV27; DNA: TGTGCCAGCAGTTTATGGACAGGGGATATTTCACCCCTCCACTTT; CDR3: CASSLWTGDISPLHF
J: TRBJ2-1; size: NA; D: TRBD1; V: TRBV11-3; DNA: TGTGCCAGCAGCTCCCAGGGGGCCGGTTCCTACAATGAGCAGTTCTTC; CDR3: CASSSQGAGSYNEQFF
J: TRBJ1-1; size: NA; D: NA; V: TRBV18; DNA: TGTGCCAGCACCCATCCGGGGGTCGGGGGGAACACTGAAGCTTTCTTT; CDR3: CASTHPGVGGNTEAFF
J: TRBJ2-2; size: NA; D: TRBD2; V: TRBV19; DNA: TGTGCCAGTAGTCTTCCACTCCCCAGCGGGAGAGGGGAGCTGTTTTTT; CDR3: CASSLPLPSGRGELFF
J: TRBJ2-7; size: NA; D: TRBD2; V: TRBV11-2; DNA: TGTGCCAGCAGATATACTAGCGGGGCCTCTTACGAGCAGTACTTC; CDR3: CASRYTSGASYEQYF
J: TRBJ1-5; size: once; D: NA; V: TRBV28; DNA: TGTGCCAGCAGTTTAAGGGAGGGACACCGGCAGCCCCAGCATTTT; CDR3: CASSLREGHRQPQHF
J: TRBJ2-1; size: NA; D: NA; V: TRBV6-6; DNA: TGTGCCAGCACCCATGACTCGTTCTCCTACAATGAGCAGTTCTTC; CDR3: CASTHDSFSYNEQFF
J: TRBJ2-2; size: NA; D: TRBD1; V: TRBV7-9; DNA: TGTGCCAGCAGCTTAAGGACAGGGCCAGATCCCGGGGAGCTGTTTTTT; CDR3: CASSLRTGPDPGELFF
J: TRBJ2-7; size: NA; D: NA; V: TRBV15; DNA: TGTGCCACCAGCAGAGATGGGGGGAGCGGAGCCTCCTACGAGCAGTACTTC; CDR3: CATSRDGGSGASYEQYF
J: TRBJ1-2; size: NA; D: TRBD1; V: TRBV29-1; DNA: TGCAGCGTTCGATTGACAGGGGTAGGAGGCTACACCTTC; CDR3: CSVRLTGVGGYTF
J: TRBJ2-5; size: few; D: NA; V: TRBV27; DNA: TGTGCCAGCAGTTTAGGGACTTTCTCTAAAGAGACCCAGTACTTC; CDR3: CASSLGTFSKETQYF
J: TRBJ1-1; size: NA; D: TRBD1; V: TRBV7-9; DNA: TGTGCCAGCAGCTTAGGGACAGGGCCGAACACTGAAGCTTTCTTT; CDR3: CASSLGTGPNTEAFF
J: TRBJ1-4; size: NA; D: TRBD1; V: TRBV5-1; DNA: TGCGCCAGCAGCGCCGGGACAGGGAGGTTCACAACTAATGAAAAACTGTTTTTT; CDR3: CASSAGTGRFTTNEKLFF
J: TRBJ2-7; size: NA; D: NA; V: TRBV6-5; DNA: TGTGCCAGCAGCCCAGGGGACGAGCAGTACTTC; CDR3: CASSPGDEQYF
J: TRBJ2-1; size: NA; D: TRBD2; V: TRBV6-5; DNA: TGTGCCAGCATACTAGCGGGCCAAGCCTACAATGAGCAGTTCTTC; CDR3: CASILAGQAYNEQFF
J: TRBJ1-1; size: NA; D: TRBD1; V: TRBV5-6; DNA: TGTGCCAGCAGCGCCGTAACGACAGGGGACACTGAAGCTTTCTTT; CDR3: CASSAVTTGDTEAFF
J: TRBJ1-6; size: NA; D: NA; V: TRBV4-1; DNA: TGCGCCAGCAGCCAAGTCCCCTGGACGGGGGGCGGCAATTCACCCCTCCACTTT; CDR3: CASSQVPWTGGGNSPLHF